A single sample is the source of the 20 T cell receptor beta chains below, sequenced in a study of beta chain features in type 1 diabetes. Expressed TCRB transcripts were sequenced because the isolated RNA had all been reverse transcribed beforehand. The repertoire was sequenced with immunoSEQ multiplex PCR; TCRdb's copy has only in-frame clones and lacks some. The table lists 200,000 to 250,000 clones, over 65% of them singletons. Sequenced material: naive CD4+ T cells from blood. The receptors originated from a man younger than 40 in good health.

The V gene is TRBV7-9, the J gene TRBJ2-6, with D maybe TRBD1 (5 bases). Germline V gives CDR1 SEHNR, CDR2 FQNEAQ (reference sequence). This CDR3 is 12 amino acids long. V lost 1 base, J lost 18 bases, and 13 bases lay in between. This CDR3 is CASSLDGAGKTF. In nucleotides, the CDR3 is TGTGCCAGCAGCTTAGATGGGGCAGGAAAGACTTTC.

In the case of this clone: Distinct nucleotide sequences in the sample also encode this CDR3. The chain combines TRBV30 with TRBJ2-7, with D maybe TRBD2 (5 bases). CDR1 and CDR2 from the germline V gene are GTSNPN and SVGIG (reference sequence). There are 12 residues in the CDR3. The ends were cut back, 0 bases at V and 3 bases at J, with 6 bases in the middle. In DNA form, the CDR3 reads TGTGCCTGGAGTGTACTAGTCTACGAGCAGTACTTC. Translation gives CAWSVLVYEQYF.

The CDR3 loop reads CASSEHSLYEQYF. The CDR3 DNA reads as TGTGCCAGTAGCGAACATAGCCTGTACGAGCAGTACTTC. The chain employs TRBV19 and TRBJ2-7; D ambiguous. Germline loops: CDR1 LNHDA, CDR2 SQIVND (reference sequence). There are 13 residues in the CDR3. V was shortened by 6 bases and J by 4 bases, with 13 bases between the two germline ends.

About this clone: A read error may account for a junction end that differs from germline. The chain is built from TRBV29-1 and TRBJ2-1; 8 bases map to TRBD2. The CDR3 spans 14 residues. CDR1 and CDR2 from the germline V gene are SQVTM and ANQGSEA. This chain's CDR3 is CSGEEAGVYNEQFF. The CDR3 region has the DNA TGCAGCGGTGAAGAAGCGGGGGTTTACAATGAGCAGTTCTTC.

The chain employs TRBV7-2 and TRBJ2-3; no clear D gene. The CDR3 consists of 11 residues. Germline CDR1 is SGHTA and CDR2 is FQGNSA. V was trimmed by 7 bases and J by 6 bases, leaving 8 bases between them. The CDR3 sequence is CASTPGDTQYF. CDR3 nucleotides: TGTGCCAGCACTCCTGGCGATACGCAGTATTTT.

The V gene is TRBV30, the J gene TRBJ2-7; no reliable D call. CDR1 and CDR2 from the germline V gene are GTSNPN and SVGIG (reference sequence). This CDR3 has 15 residues. V lost 0 bases and J lost 2, with 14 bases in between. The CDR3 spells CAWSVRHGAPYEQYF. The CDR3 region has the DNA TGTGCCTGGAGTGTACGTCACGGCGCACCCTACGAGCAGTACTTC.

The chain uses TRBV30 and TRBJ1-4, with D perhaps TRBD1 (5 bases). The CDR3 extends over 16 amino acids. CDR1 and CDR2 from the germline V gene are GTSNPN and SVGIG (reference sequence). V was clipped by 3 bases and J by 8 bases, with 22 bases between them. The CDR3 loop is CAWSAKGPGKGEKLFF. The CDR3 nucleotides read TGTGCCTGGAGCGCGAAGGGCCCAGGGAAAGGAGAAAAACTGTTTTTT.

The rearrangement uses TRBV2 and TRBJ2-7; D unresolved. Germline CDR1 reads SNHLY; CDR2 reads FYNNEI. This CDR3 spans 11 amino acids. The ends were cut back, 6 bases at V and 7 bases at J, with 10 bases in the middle. The CDR3: CASSPSLEQYF. The DNA of the CDR3 is TGTGCCAGCAGCCCATCGTTGGAGCAGTACTTC.

This sequence joins TRBV9 and TRBJ2-3, with TRBD1 matching over 11 bases. CDR3 length: 19 amino acids. The germline gives CDR1 SGDLS, CDR2 YYNGEE. V lost 1 base to trimming and J lost 0 bases; unmatched junction nucleotides: 10. The CDR3 DNA reads TGTGCCAGCAGCGTATCGCTTACCGGGACAGGGGGAAGCACAGATACGCAGTATTTT. Translation gives CASSVSLTGTGGSTDTQYF.

The V and J genes are TRBV30 and TRBJ2-1; maybe TRBD2 (5 bases). CDR3 length: 10 amino acids. The V gene lost 7 bases and the J gene lost 7 bases, with 8 bases spanning the gap. The germline V gene encodes CDR1 GTSNPN and CDR2 SVGIG (reference sequence). CDR3 sequence (DNA): TGTGCCTTGGGAGATAATGAGCAGTTCTTC. Translated, it gives CALGDNEQFF.

The chain couples TRBV9 to TRBJ1-2, with D maybe TRBD1 (5 bases). The CDR3 has 12 amino acids. Germline-derived CDR1 and CDR2 are SGDLS and YYNGEE. Trimming stripped 4 bases from V and 9 bases from J, with 13 bases between. The CDR3 DNA reads as TGTGCCAGCAGCCCCCGGGGGGAGAGCTACACCTTC. Protein: CASSPRGESYTF. The full variable domain, with the rest looked up from reference TRBV9 and TRBJ1-2, is DSGVTQTPKHLITATGQRVTLRCSPRSGDLSVYWYQQSLDQGLQFLIQYYNGEERAKGNILERFSAQQFPDLHSELNLSSLELGDSALYFCASSPRGESYTFGSGTRLTVV.

The rearrangement uses TRBV30 and TRBJ2-4; D is unresolved. The CDR3 is made up of 15 amino acids. CDR1 GTSNPN and CDR2 SVGIG come from the germline V gene (reference sequence). V was clipped by 5 bases and J by 7 bases, with 21 bases between them. CDR3 protein: CAWRLLGRVGNIQYF. The DNA of the CDR3 is TGTGCCTGGCGGCTACTTGGACGGGTTGGGAACATTCAGTACTTC. The entire variable domain, with the rest obtained from reference TRBV30 and TRBJ2-4, is as follows: SQTIHQWPATLVQPVGSPLSLECTVEGTSNPNLYWYRQAAGRGLQLLFYSVGIGQISSEVPQNLSASRPQDRQFILSSKKLLLSDSGFYLCAWRLLGRVGNIQYFGAGTRLSVL.

The V call is TRBV28, the J call TRBJ2-5; 10 nucleotides line up with TRBD2. Trimming removed 4 bases from V and 5 bases from J; junction bases left unmatched: 4. The CDR3 consists of 14 residues. Germline assignment: CDR1 MDHEN and CDR2 SYDVKM. CDR3 DNA sequence: TGTGCCAGCAGTTGGGGACTAGCGCGCGAGACCCAGTACTTC. Amino acid sequence: CASSWGLARETQYF.

V gene TRBV19 combines with J gene TRBJ2-1; weak D call: TRBD2 (6 bases). Trimming stripped 2 bases from V and 4 bases from J, with 9 bases between. The CDR3 consists of 14 residues. Germline loops: CDR1 LNHDA, CDR2 SQIVND (reference sequence). The CDR3 reads CASSITGVYNEQFF. CDR3 DNA: TGTGCCAGTAGTATAACGGGAGTATACAATGAGCAGTTCTTC. The whole variable domain, remainder taken from reference TRBV19 and TRBJ2-1, is DGGITQSPKYLFRKEGQNVTLSCEQNLNHDAMYWYRQDPGQGLRLIYYSQIVNDFQKGDIAEGYSVSREKKESFPLTVTSAQKNPTAFYLCASSITGVYNEQFFGPGTRLTVL.

The V call is TRBV7-9, the J call TRBJ2-5; TRBD2 is a possible D gene (6 bases). The germline CDR1 and CDR2 sequences are SEHNR and FQNEAQ (reference sequence). Deletions cut 4 bases from V and 1 base from J, with 13 bases between. CDR3 length equals 15 residues. In DNA, the CDR3 is TGTGCCAGCAGCTGGGGGGATTGGTCCCAAGAGACCCAGTACTTC. Translated, it gives CASSWGDWSQETQYF.

This rearrangement joins TRBV7-2 to TRBJ2-3, with D maybe TRBD2 (7 bases). Between the trimmed V and J ends, which lost 2 bases and 3 bases, there was a span of 12 bases. This CDR3 region has 15 residues. CDR1 is SGHTA and CDR2 is FQGNSA in the germline V gene. The CDR3 protein is CASSLRAGTTDTQYF. The CDR3 DNA reads as TGTGCCAGCAGCTTAAGAGCGGGGACAACAGATACGCAGTATTTT.

V gene TRBV30 combines with J gene TRBJ2-7, with a possible D match to TRBD1 (5 bases). The CDR3 consists of 13 residues. The germline gives CDR1 GTSNPN, CDR2 SVGIG (reference sequence). Trimming removed 2 bases from V and 5 bases from J, with 13 bases in between. The CDR3 DNA reads as TGTGCCTGGAGTACGCGGACACTCCACGAGCAGTACTTC. Residues: CAWSTRTLHEQYF. The full variable domain, in which reference TRBV30 and TRBJ2-7 provide the parts outside the CDR3, is SQTIHQWPATLVQPVGSPLSLECTVEGTSNPNLYWYRQAAGRGLQLLFYSVGIGQISSEVPQNLSASRPQDRQFILSSKKLLLSDSGFYLCAWSTRTLHEQYFGPGTRLTVT.

V gene TRBV2 combines with J gene TRBJ2-7; no clear D gene. This CDR3 has 14 amino acids. The germline V and J ends were trimmed by 3 bases and 2 bases, with 11 bases remaining between them. CDR1 is SNHLY, CDR2 FYNNEI, per germline. The CDR3 DNA is TGTGCCAGCAGTGAGTCGCTGCCCGCCTACGAGCAGTACTTC. Encoded protein: CASSESLPAYEQYF. Combining the CDR3 with reference TRBV2 and TRBJ2-7 gives the whole variable domain EPEVTQTPSHQVTQMGQEVILRCVPISNHLYFYWYRQILGQKVEFLVSFYNNEISEKSEIFDDQFSVERPDGSNFTLKIRSTKLEDSAMYFCASSESLPAYEQYFGPGTRLTVT.

The V and J genes are TRBV10-3 and TRBJ2-5; 8 positions match TRBD1. CDR3 length: 15 residues. J gave up 5 bases and V 6 bases, and 11 bases lay outside the gene matches. Germline CDR1 reads ENHRY; CDR2 reads SYGVKD. As DNA, the CDR3 is TGTGCCATCAGCATGTTCGGGACAGGAGCGGAGACCCAGTACTTC. Its translation is CAISMFGTGAETQYF.

As to this clone: The sample carries other DNA sequences with the same CDR3. The chain links TRBV30 to TRBJ2-5, with TRBD1 identical over 11 bases. The V and J ends lost 3 bases and 4 bases, in that order; junction bases with no gene match: 7. The germline V gene has CDR1 GTSNPN and CDR2 SVGIG (reference sequence). The CDR3 spans 15 residues. The CDR3 protein is CAWSRRTGGIETQYF. As DNA, the CDR3 is TGTGCCTGGAGCAGACGGACAGGGGGCATAGAGACCCAGTACTTC.